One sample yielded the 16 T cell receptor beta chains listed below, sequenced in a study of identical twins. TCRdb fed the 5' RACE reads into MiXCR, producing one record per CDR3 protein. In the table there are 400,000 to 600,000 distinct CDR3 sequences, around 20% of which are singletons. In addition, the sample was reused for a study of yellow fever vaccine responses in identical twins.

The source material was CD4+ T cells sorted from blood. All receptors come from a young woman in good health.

The CDR3 sequence: CASSFDRGRAYEQYF. The DNA of the CDR3 is TGTGCCAGCAGCTTCGACAGGGGGCGGGCCTACGAGCAGTACTTC. The rearrangement joins TRBV7-2 to TRBJ2-7; 10 positions match TRBD1. Trimming removed 3 bases from V and 2 bases from J; junction bases left unmatched: 4. This CDR3 contains 15 residues. The germline V gene has CDR1 SGHTA and CDR2 FQGNSA.

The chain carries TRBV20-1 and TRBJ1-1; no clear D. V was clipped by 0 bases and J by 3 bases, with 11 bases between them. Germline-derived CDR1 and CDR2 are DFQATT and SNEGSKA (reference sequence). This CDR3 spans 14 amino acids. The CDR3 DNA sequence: TGCAGTGCTAGAGAGAAGGGAGTCTACACTGAAGCTTTCTTT. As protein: CSAREKGVYTEAFF.

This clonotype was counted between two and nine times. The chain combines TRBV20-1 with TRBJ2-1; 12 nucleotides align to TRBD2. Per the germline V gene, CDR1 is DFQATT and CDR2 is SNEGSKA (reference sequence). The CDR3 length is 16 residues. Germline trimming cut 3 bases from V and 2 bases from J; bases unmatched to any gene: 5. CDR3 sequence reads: CSASRLAGVPYNEQFF. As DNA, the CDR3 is TGCAGTGCTAGTCGACTAGCGGGGGTTCCCTACAATGAGCAGTTCTTC.

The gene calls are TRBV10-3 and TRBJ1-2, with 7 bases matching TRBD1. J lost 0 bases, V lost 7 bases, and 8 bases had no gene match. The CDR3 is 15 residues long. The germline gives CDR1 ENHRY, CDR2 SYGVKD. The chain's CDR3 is CAITPHGTANYGYTF. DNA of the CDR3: TGTGCCATCACCCCCCACGGGACAGCTAACTATGGCTACACCTTC.

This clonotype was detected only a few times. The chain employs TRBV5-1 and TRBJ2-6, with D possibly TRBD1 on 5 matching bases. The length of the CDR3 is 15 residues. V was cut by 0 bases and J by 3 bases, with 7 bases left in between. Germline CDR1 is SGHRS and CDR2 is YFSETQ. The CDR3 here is CASSLGTGGANVLTF. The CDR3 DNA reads TGCGCCAGCAGCTTGGGTACAGGTGGGGCCAACGTCCTGACTTTC.

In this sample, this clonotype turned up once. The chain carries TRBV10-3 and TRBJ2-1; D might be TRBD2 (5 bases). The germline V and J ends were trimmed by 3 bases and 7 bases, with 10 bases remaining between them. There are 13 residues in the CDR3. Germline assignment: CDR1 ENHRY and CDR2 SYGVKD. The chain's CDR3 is CAISEREKNEQFF. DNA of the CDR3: TGTGCCATCAGTGAAAGGGAGAAGAATGAGCAGTTCTTC.

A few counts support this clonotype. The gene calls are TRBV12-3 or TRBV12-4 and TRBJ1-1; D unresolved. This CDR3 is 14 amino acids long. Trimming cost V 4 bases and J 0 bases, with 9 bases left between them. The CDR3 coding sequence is TGTGCCAGCAGTTGGCAGTCCATGAACACTGAAGCTTTCTTT. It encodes CASSWQSMNTEAFF.

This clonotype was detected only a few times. In DNA, the CDR3 is TGCGCCAGCAGCTTGAGAGGACTAGACGCAGATACGCAGTATTTT. Its protein is CASSLRGLDADTQYF. The chain uses TRBV5-1 and TRBJ2-3; 7 bases map to TRBD2. Germline-derived CDR1 and CDR2 are SGHRS and YFSETQ. Unmatched junction bases numbered 6, after V lost 1 base and J lost 4 bases. This CDR3 contains 15 residues.

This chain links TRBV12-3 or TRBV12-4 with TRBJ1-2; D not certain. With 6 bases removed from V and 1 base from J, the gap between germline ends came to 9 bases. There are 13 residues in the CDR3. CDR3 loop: CASSLSSNYGYTF. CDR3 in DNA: TGTGCCAGCAGCCTCTCCAGTAACTATGGCTACACCTTC.

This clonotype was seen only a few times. The CDR3 sequence: CASSQDRGPAGTVFYYGYTF. DNA for the CDR3: TGCGCCAGCAGCCAAGATCGAGGGCCAGCCGGGACAGTATTCTACTATGGCTACACCTTC. V usage is TRBV4-1 and J usage is TRBJ1-2, with 7 bases aligning to TRBD1. The germline CDR1 and CDR2 sequences are MGHRA and YSYEKL. The V gene end was trimmed by 0 bases and the J gene end by 3 bases; junction bases not matched to a gene: 19. The CDR3 extends over 20 amino acids.

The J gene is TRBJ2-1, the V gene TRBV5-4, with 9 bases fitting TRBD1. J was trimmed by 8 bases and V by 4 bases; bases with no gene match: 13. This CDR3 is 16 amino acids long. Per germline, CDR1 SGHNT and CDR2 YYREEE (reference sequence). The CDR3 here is CASSRTGQGEGHEQFF. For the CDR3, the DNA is TGTGCCAGCAGCAGAACGGGACAGGGTGAGGGGCATGAGCAGTTCTTC.

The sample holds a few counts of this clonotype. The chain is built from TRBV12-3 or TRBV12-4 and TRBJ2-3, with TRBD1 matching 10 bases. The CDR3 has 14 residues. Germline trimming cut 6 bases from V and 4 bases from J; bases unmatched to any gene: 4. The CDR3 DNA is TGTGCCAGCAGGACAGGGGGCGGCGCAGATACGCAGTATTTT. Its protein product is CASRTGGGADTQYF.

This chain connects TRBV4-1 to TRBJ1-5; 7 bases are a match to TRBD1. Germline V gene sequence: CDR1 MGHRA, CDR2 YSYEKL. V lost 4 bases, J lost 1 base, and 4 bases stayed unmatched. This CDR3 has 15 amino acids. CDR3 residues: CASSPGGQSNQPQHF. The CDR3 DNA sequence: TGCGCCAGCAGCCCTGGGGGACAGAGCAATCAGCCCCAGCATTTT.

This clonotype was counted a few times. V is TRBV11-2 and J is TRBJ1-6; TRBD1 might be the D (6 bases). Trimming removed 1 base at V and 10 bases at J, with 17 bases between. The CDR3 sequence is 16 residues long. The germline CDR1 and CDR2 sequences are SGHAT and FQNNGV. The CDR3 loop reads CASSLAPRGRGSPLHF. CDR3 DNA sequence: TGTGCCAGCAGCTTAGCCCCGAGGGGGAGAGGATCACCCCTCCACTTT. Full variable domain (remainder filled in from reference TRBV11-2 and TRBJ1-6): EAGVAQSPRYKIIEKRQSVAFWCNPISGHATLYWYQQILGQGPKLLIQFQNNGVVDDSQLPKDRFSAERLKGVDSTLKIQPAKLEDSAVYLCASSLAPRGRGSPLHFGNGTRLTVT.

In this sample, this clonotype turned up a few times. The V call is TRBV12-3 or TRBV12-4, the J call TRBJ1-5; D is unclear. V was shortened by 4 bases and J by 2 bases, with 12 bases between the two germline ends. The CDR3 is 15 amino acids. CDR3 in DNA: TGTGCCAGCAGTTCCGAGGGTGTCCGCAATCAGCCCCAGCATTTT. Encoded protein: CASSSEGVRNQPQHF.

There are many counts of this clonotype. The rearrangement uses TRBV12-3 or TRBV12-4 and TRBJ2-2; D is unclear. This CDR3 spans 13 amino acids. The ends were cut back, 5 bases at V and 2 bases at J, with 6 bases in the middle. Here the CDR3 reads CASSPSNTGELFF. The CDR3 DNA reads TGTGCCAGCAGTCCATCAAACACCGGGGAGCTGTTTTTT.